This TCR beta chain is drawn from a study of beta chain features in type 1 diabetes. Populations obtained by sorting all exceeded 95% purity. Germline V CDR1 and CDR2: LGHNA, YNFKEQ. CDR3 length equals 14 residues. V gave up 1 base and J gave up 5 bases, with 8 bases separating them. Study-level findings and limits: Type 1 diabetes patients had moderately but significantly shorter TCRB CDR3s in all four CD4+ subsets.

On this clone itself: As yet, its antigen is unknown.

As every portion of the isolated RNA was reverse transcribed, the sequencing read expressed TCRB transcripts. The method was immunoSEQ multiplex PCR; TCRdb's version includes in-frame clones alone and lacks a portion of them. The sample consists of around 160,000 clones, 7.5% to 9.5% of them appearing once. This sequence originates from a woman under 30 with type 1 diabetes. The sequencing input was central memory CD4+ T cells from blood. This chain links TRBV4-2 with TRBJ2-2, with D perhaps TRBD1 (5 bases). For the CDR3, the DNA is TGTGCCAGCAGCCAAGCAGGGCGGACCGGGGAGCTGTTTTTT. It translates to CASSQAGRTGELFF.